This TCR beta chain was captured by sequencing in a study of PD-1 blockade in classical Hodgkin lymphoma. This CDR3 region has 13 residues. The ends were cut back, 6 bases at V and 6 bases at J, with 12 bases in the middle. Germline V gene data show CDR1 as MNHNS and CDR2 as SASEGT. Worth noting for this clone: What it binds is unknown.

In every patient, relapse followed autologous stem cell transplantation, while exposure to brentuximab vedotin differed. Using immunoSEQ multiplex PCR, the repertoire was profiled, and TCRdb retains in-frame clones only, with some absent. The table lists around 8,000 clones, about 86% of them singletons, with over 12% in the top ten. The study's findings and limits: It was reported that newly diagnosed patients had less baseline TCR diversity than healthy donors. CD4+ but not CD8+ TCR diversity rose significantly by C4D1.

The receptor comes from a human donor with classical Hodgkin lymphoma. The genes are TRBV6-1 and TRBJ1-5; D is uncertain. The sample was peripheral blood mononuclear cells (PBMCs), taken at baseline. The CDR3 DNA is TGTGCCAGCAGGAGGATAGCAGGTCAGCCCCAGCATTTT. This sequence encodes CASRRIAGQPQHF.